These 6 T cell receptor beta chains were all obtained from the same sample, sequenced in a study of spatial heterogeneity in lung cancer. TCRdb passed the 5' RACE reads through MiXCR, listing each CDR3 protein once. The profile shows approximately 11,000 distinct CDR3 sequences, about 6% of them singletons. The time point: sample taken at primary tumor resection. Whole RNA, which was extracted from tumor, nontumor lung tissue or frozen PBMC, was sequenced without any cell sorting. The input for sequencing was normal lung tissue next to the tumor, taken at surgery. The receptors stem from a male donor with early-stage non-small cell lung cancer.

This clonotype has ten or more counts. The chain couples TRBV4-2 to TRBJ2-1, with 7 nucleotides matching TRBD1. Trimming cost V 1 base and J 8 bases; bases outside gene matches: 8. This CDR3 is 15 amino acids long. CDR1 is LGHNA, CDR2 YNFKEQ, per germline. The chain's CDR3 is CASSQVGQVEDEQFF. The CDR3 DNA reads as TGTGCCAGCAGCCAAGTTGGACAGGTGGAGGATGAGCAGTTCTTC.

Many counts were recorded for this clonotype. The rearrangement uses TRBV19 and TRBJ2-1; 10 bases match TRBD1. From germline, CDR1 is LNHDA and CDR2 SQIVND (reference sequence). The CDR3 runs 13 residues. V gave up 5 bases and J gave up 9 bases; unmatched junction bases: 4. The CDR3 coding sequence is TGTGCCAGTAGTTACGACAGGGGGCCTGAGCAGTTCTTC. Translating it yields CASSYDRGPEQFF. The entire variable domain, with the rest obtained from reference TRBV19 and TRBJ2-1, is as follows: DGGITQSPKYLFRKEGQNVTLSCEQNLNHDAMYWYRQDPGQGLRLIYYSQIVNDFQKGDIAEGYSVSREKKESFPLTVTSAQKNPTAFYLCASSYDRGPEQFFGPGTRLTVL.

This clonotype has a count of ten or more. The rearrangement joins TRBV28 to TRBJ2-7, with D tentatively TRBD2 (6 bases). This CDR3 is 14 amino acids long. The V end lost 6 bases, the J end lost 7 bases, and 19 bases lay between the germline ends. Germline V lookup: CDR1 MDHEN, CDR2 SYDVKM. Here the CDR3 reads CASSRGGWGGEQYF. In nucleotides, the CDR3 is TGTGCCAGCAGCCGAGGAGGGTGGGGCGGGGAGCAGTACTTC.

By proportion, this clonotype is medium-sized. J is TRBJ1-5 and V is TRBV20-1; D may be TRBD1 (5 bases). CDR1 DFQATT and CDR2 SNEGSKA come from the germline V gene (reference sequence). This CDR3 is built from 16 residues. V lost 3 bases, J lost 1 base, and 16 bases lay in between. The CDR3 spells CSASKTRDASNQPQHF. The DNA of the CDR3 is TGCAGTGCTAGCAAGACCCGGGACGCAAGCAATCAGCCCCAGCATTTT.

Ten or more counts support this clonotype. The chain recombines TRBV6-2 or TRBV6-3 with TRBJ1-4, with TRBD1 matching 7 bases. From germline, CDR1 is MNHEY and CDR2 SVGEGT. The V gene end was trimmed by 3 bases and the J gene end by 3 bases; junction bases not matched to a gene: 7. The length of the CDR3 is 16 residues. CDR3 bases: TGTGCCAGCAGTTATGAAACGGGACAGCCTAATGAAAAACTGTTTTTT. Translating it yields CASSYETGQPNEKLFF.

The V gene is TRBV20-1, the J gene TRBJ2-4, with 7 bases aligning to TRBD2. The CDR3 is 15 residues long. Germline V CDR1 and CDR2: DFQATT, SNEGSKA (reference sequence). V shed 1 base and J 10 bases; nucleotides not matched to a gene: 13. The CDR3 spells CSARVLAELPRIQYF. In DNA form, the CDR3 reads TGCAGTGCTAGAGTTCTAGCGGAGCTCCCAAGGATTCAGTACTTC.